This T cell receptor (beta chain) was observed in a study of blood T cell repertoires in COVID-19. Study-wide background: Spain, Italy and the United States supplied samples that represented acute and convalescent COVID-19. PBMCs, B-cell-depleted T cells, or T cells provided the cDNA or gDNA that made up the material.

Germline trimming cut 6 bases from V and 3 bases from J; bases unmatched to any gene: 12. The CDR3 is made up of 16 amino acids. The germline gives CDR1 SGHTA, CDR2 FQGNSA. Per the study methods: How many nucleated cells were present was estimated from reference gene primer amplification. Sequenced by immunoSEQ multiplex PCR; TCRdb stores in-frame clones only, minus some. V and J calls and clone size are copied from that table; D and trimming were computed from the DNA. Among approximately 120,000 clones, about 82% were seen once, and the ten largest hold about 5.4%. The receptor was isolated from a human donor in a cohort sampled during active COVID-19. The sequencing sample was made of peripheral blood. This rearrangement joins TRBV7-2 to TRBJ2-3; 7 bases are a match to TRBD2. CDR3 sequence reads: CASRRHLAELTDTQYF. For the CDR3, the DNA is TGTGCCAGCAGGCGCCATCTAGCGGAGCTAACAGATACGCAGTATTTT.